A single sample is the source of the 4 T cell receptor beta chains below, sequenced in a study of T-cell reconstitution after alpha-beta-depleted transplantation in children (dated by TCRdb to 2015 to 2016). Receptor libraries were prepared by PCR. Instrument on record: Illumina HiSeq 2500. TCR library preparation used molecular barcoding, with unique molecular identifiers applied to normalize quantification of the TCRbeta repertoire. TCRdb handled the public reads itself, with Q25 trimming in fastp and clone calling in MiXCR, and kept productive beta chains. Identical CDR3 proteins give one entry, which carries the most common genes and DNA. In all, the sample holds 90,000 to 130,000 distinct CDR3 sequences, and approximately 6.6% of those were seen once. The leading ten clones occupy 20% to 25% of the sample. The label giving this sample's treatment or condition can be read as: allogeneic hematopoietic cell transplantation with graft depleted of TCRalphabeta T cells and CD19 B cells.

Sequencing was performed on PBMCs, mostly from graft donor cells, taken 360 days after TCRalphabeta/CD19-depleted stem cell transplant. These receptors were taken from a male patient between 2 and 10 years old who had a stem cell transplant for acute lymphoblastic leukemia, so the T cells may come from the graft donor.

This clonotype was recorded many times. The gene calls are TRBV7-9 and TRBJ1-1; D gene unclear. The CDR3 covers 13 residues. Trimming took 3 bases from V and 1 from J, leaving 6 bases between them. In germline, CDR1 is SEHNR, CDR2 FQNEAQ (reference sequence). For the CDR3, the DNA is TGTGCCAGCAGCTTGATCGGGAACACTGAAGCTTTCTTT. Translating gives CASSLIGNTEAFF.

This clonotype was counted only a few times. V and J are TRBV15 and TRBJ1-1; 7 bases map to TRBD1. The CDR3 extends over 13 amino acids. Per germline, CDR1 LNHNV and CDR2 YYDKDF (reference sequence). V gave up 9 bases and J gave up 4 bases; unmatched junction bases: 8. Here the CDR3 reads CATLDRVGTEAFF. CDR3 DNA sequence: TGTGCCACTCTCGACAGGGTTGGCACTGAAGCTTTCTTT.

The chain is built from TRBV19 and TRBJ2-2, with D possibly matching TRBD2 (5 bases). The CDR3 totals 13 residues. Trimming cost V 6 bases and J 7 bases, with 12 bases left between them. Germline lookup yields CDR1 LNHDA and CDR2 SQIVND (reference sequence). CDR3 bases: TGTGCCAGTAGCCGGACTCGGAACGGGGAGCTGTTTTTT. Translating it yields CASSRTRNGELFF.

This clonotype came up many times. The chain couples TRBV24-1 to TRBJ2-3; possible D gene TRBD1, 7 bases. Per germline, CDR1 KGHDR and CDR2 SFDVKD. This CDR3 region has 12 residues. V was cut by 8 bases and J by 7 bases, with 12 bases left in between. CDR3 in DNA: TGTGCCACCAAACCAGGGGGGCATACGCAGTATTTT. Translating it yields CATKPGGHTQYF.